One sample yielded the 2 T cell receptor beta chains listed below, sequenced in a study of T cells in women clearing cervical HPV infection. Assay used: immunoSEQ multiplex PCR; TCRdb lists only in-frame clones, some missing. The listing records 25,000 to 35,000 clones. Sequencing was carried out using blood buffy coat. Source of these receptors: a woman aged 18 to 69 with a cervical HPV16 infection that either progressed to CIN3+ or cleared (not recorded which).

Notes on this clone: The read is 3 residues too short to cover the CDR3 end, so that end is filled in from the germline J gene. This chain connects TRBV19 to TRBJ1-4; 7 nucleotides agree with TRBD1. The CDR3 is made up of 16 amino acids. Per germline, CDR1 LNHDA and CDR2 SQIVND (reference sequence). After removal of 7 bases from V and 2 bases from J, the junction contained 10 bases not matched to a gene. The CDR3 region is CASTASGTDTNEKLFF. The sequenced part of the CDR3 DNA is TGTGCCAGTACAGCGTCGGGGACAGACACTAATGAAAAA.

In regard to this clone: The read ends 3 residues early relative to the CDR3; the germline J gene fills the gap. The rearrangement links TRBV5-1 to TRBJ2-2; 8 bases are a match to TRBD2. The CDR3 totals 16 residues. Trimming cost V 8 bases and J 0 bases; bases outside gene matches: 9. From germline, CDR1 is SGHRS and CDR2 YFSETQ. This chain's CDR3 is CASEPSGGPNTGELFF. The CDR3 bases that were read are TGCGCCAGTGAACCGAGCGGGGGCCCGAACACCGGGGAG.